This TCR beta chain was retrieved from a study of cytomegalovirus exposure and HLA in healthy donors. Profiled with immunoSEQ multiplex PCR; TCRdb holds only in-frame clones, not every one. The table has 60,000 or so clones, around 94% seen once. This CDR3 has 14 residues. Between the trimmed V and J ends, which lost 1 base and 4 bases, there was a span of 9 bases. Germline CDR1 SGHAT, CDR2 FQNNGV. The sequence was collected from a man younger than 35 in good health and CMV-seronegative. The V and J genes are TRBV11-2 and TRBJ2-3; perhaps TRBD2 as D (6 bases). Sequencing was done on a sample of PBMCs. CDR3 bases: TGTGCCAGCAGCTTAGGCGGGAACGCAGATACGCAGTATTTT. Protein sequence: CASSLGGNADTQYF.